Each of the 26 T cell receptor beta chains below was sequenced from the same sample in a study of T cells in Graves' hyperthyroidism and ophthalmopathy. RNA transcripts yielded amplified TCR beta CDR3 regions. When the TCR CDR3 underwent first-round RT-PCR, the HTBI primer set was used. TCRdb reprocessed the multiplex PCR reads with MiXCR, giving one entry per CDR3 protein. The sample lists about 600,000 distinct CDR3 sequences, 14% seen once, with 7% to 9% in the top ten. Sequenced: blood. All receptors come from a woman between 18 and 29 years old with Graves' ophthalmopathy.

The chain links TRBV5-1 to TRBJ2-3; the D gene could be TRBD1 or TRBD2 (5 bases each). The CDR3 covers 14 residues. Germline CDR1 is SGHRS and CDR2 is YFSETQ. The germline V and J ends were trimmed by 4 bases and 4 bases, with 13 bases remaining between them. This CDR3 reads CASSQGDGADTQYF. The DNA for the CDR3 is TGCGCCAGCAGCCAAGGGGACGGCGCAGATACGCAGTATTTT.

The V and J genes are TRBV4-1 and TRBJ1-2; D gene unclear. The germline CDR1 and CDR2 sequences are MGHRA and YSYEKL. The ends were cut back, 0 bases at V and 2 bases at J, with 7 bases in the middle. This CDR3 has 14 amino acids. The CDR3 coding sequence is TGCGCCAGCAGCCAAGATCGACACAACTATGGCTACACCTTC. Its translation is CASSQDRHNYGYTF.

Concerning this clonotype: A junction boundary mismatches the germline segment, possibly from a read error. This sequence joins TRBV7-7 and TRBJ2-1; D gene unclear. The germline CDR1 and CDR2 sequences are SSHAT and FNYEAQ (reference sequence). This CDR3 contains 13 residues. CDR3 sequence: CASSLGRSDEQFF. CDR3 nucleotide sequence: TGTGCTAGCAGCTTAGGTCGGAGCGATGAGCAGTTCTTC.

This clonotype was detected only a few times. The V gene is TRBV19, the J gene TRBJ1-1, with 7 bases aligning to TRBD1. The germline V gene encodes CDR1 LNHDA and CDR2 SQIVND (reference sequence). This CDR3 is built from 15 residues. The V segment lost 10 bases and the J segment 4 bases; nucleotides outside the gene matches: 15. The CDR3 region is CATEGGGVKSTEAFF. As DNA, the CDR3 is TGTGCCACCGAGGGAGGGGGCGTTAAGTCCACTGAAGCTTTCTTT.

The genes are TRBV19 and TRBJ2-1; maybe TRBD2 (6 bases). CDR3 length: 15 amino acids. Trimming took off 5 bases at V and 8 bases at J, with 19 bases between the two ends. CDR1 and CDR2 (germline): LNHDA, SQIVND (reference sequence). In nucleotides, the CDR3 is TGTGCCAGTAGTGTTTTGGAGTCCGAGCGGGATGAGCAGTTCTTC. Protein product: CASSVLESERDEQFF.

This clonotype was recorded many times. V gene TRBV28 combines with J gene TRBJ2-2; D unclear. This CDR3 is built from 12 residues. V was cut by 5 bases and J by 7 bases, with 8 bases left in between. The germline V gene encodes CDR1 MDHEN and CDR2 SYDVKM. The CDR3 region is CASSPFFGELFF. The CDR3 DNA reads TGTGCCAGCAGTCCTTTTTTCGGGGAGCTGTTTTTT.

Turning to this clonotype: Possible read error: a much larger clone is one base away. V and J are TRBV6-2 or TRBV6-3 and TRBJ1-1; D remains unclear. Germline CDR1 MNHEY, CDR2 SVGEGT. The CDR3 is 13 amino acids. V was trimmed by 0 bases and J by 10 bases, leaving 12 bases between them. The DNA of the CDR3 is TGTGCCAGCAGTTACTCGATTGGCGCTGGAGCTTTCTTT. This gives the protein CASSYSIGAGAFF.

V and J are TRBV12-5 and TRBJ1-3; D is perhaps TRBD1 (6 bases). This CDR3 is built from 14 residues. CDR1 LGHNT and CDR2 FRNRAP come from the germline V gene. Trimming stripped 6 bases from V and 1 base from J, with 10 bases between. The CDR3 spells CASGGGGSGNTIYF. The CDR3 DNA is TGTGCTAGTGGAGGAGGGGGGTCTGGAAACACCATATATTTT.

This clonotype showed up many times. The chain combines TRBV11-2 with TRBJ1-6; maybe TRBD1 (6 bases). The germline gives CDR1 SGHAT, CDR2 FQNNGV. This CDR3 is built from 17 residues. With 3 bases removed from V and 7 bases from J, the gap between germline ends came to 19 bases. The DNA for the CDR3 is TGTGCCAGCAGCTTTGGGGGGGCAGCTAAGCCAAATTCACCCCTCCACTTT. Translated, it gives CASSFGGAAKPNSPLHF.

There are many counts of this clonotype. CDR3 in DNA: TGTGCCAGCAGTGATCTTGAGGGGGCTACCTACGAGCAGTACTTC. Protein: CASSDLEGATYEQYF. The chain joins TRBV2 to TRBJ2-7; 7 bases agree with TRBD1. The germline V gene has CDR1 SNHLY and CDR2 FYNNEI. The CDR3 contains 15 residues. V lost 3 bases, J lost 2 bases, and 7 bases stayed unmatched.

This clonotype was found many times. The V gene is TRBV27, the J gene TRBJ2-7, with 8 bases aligning to TRBD1. The V gene's germline CDR1 is MNHEY and CDR2 SMNVEV (reference sequence). The CDR3 runs 15 residues. V was pared by 6 bases and J by 4 bases, with 11 bases of the junction left unmatched. DNA for the CDR3: TGTGCCAGCAGACCCTCGGGACAGGAGGGGTACGAGCAGTACTTC. Encoded protein: CASRPSGQEGYEQYF.

This clonotype was recorded at least ten times. The gene calls are TRBV12-3 or TRBV12-4 and TRBJ1-2, with D perhaps TRBD1 (5 bases). The CDR3 has 14 residues. V lost 5 bases to trimming and J lost 6 bases, with 16 bases between them. The CDR3 here is CASSPTSDRDGYTF. For the CDR3, the DNA is TGTGCCAGCAGTCCGACCTCTGACAGAGATGGCTACACCTTC.

This chain uses TRBV4-1 with TRBJ1-2, with D tentatively TRBD1 (5 bases). The CDR3 covers 15 residues. V was clipped by 3 bases and J by 6 bases, with 17 bases between them. CDR1 and CDR2 from the germline V gene are MGHRA and YSYEKL. CDR3: CASSQLRRGDHGYTF. The CDR3 DNA reads TGCGCCAGCAGCCAGCTCCGGCGGGGGGATCATGGCTACACCTTC.

In this sample, this clonotype turned up a few times. CDR3 bases: TGTGCCAGCAGCGGGGGGCCGGGATTTAGCACCGGGGAGCTGTTTTTT. Protein sequence: CASSGGPGFSTGELFF. The chain links TRBV7-3 to TRBJ2-2; D could derive from TRBD1 or TRBD2 (6 bases each). Germline loops: CDR1 SGHTA, CDR2 FQGTGA. The V end was cut by 5 bases, the J end by 4 bases, with 17 bases between. This CDR3 is 16 amino acids long.

This clonotype has a handful of counts. The rearrangement uses TRBV2 and TRBJ2-5; TRBD2 agrees at 8 bases. Germline values: CDR1 SNHLY, CDR2 FYNNEI. CDR3 size: 14 residues. Unmatched junction bases numbered 4, after V lost 6 bases and J lost 1 base. This CDR3 reads CASSRGTSQETQYF. As DNA, the CDR3 is TGTGCCAGCAGCCGTGGGACTAGCCAAGAGACCCAGTACTTC. Supplemented by reference TRBV2 and TRBJ2-5, the full variable domain reads EPEVTQTPSHQVTQMGQEVILRCVPISNHLYFYWYRQILGQKVEFLVSFYNNEISEKSEIFDDQFSVERPDGSNFTLKIRSTKLEDSAMYFCASSRGTSQETQYFGPGTRLLVL.

This clonotype was seen only a few times. V gene TRBV6-1 combines with J gene TRBJ2-3; 9 nucleotides agree with TRBD2. After removal of 6 bases from V and 1 base from J, the junction contained 5 bases not matched to a gene. Germline CDR1 reads MNHNS; CDR2 reads SASEGT. CDR3 length equals 15 residues. The CDR3 coding sequence is TGTGCCAGCAGAATTAGCGGGAGTGGCACAGATACGCAGTATTTT. Residues: CASRISGSGTDTQYF.

Regarding this clonotype: A read error may explain this, as a much larger clone is one base away. V usage is TRBV2 and J usage is TRBJ2-2; D perhaps matches TRBD1 (7 bases). The CDR3 runs to 17 residues. The germline V gene has CDR1 SNHLY and CDR2 FYNNEI. The CDR3 spells CATSIQGGALRTGELFF. Here the CDR3 DNA reads TGTGCCACCAGTATCCAGGGGGGCGCCCTGAGGACCGGGGAGCTGTTTTTT.

Ten or more counts support this clonotype. This chain links TRBV12-3 or TRBV12-4 with TRBJ2-6; the D is unclear. V lost 6 bases to trimming and J lost 0 bases, with 9 bases between them. The CDR3 is 15 amino acids. CDR3 coding DNA: TGTGCCAGCAGATCGACGAACTCTGGGGCCAACGTCCTGACTTTC. This encodes CASRSTNSGANVLTF.

About this clonotype: Being one base from a much bigger clone, this may be a read error. The J gene is TRBJ1-2, the V gene TRBV24-1, with TRBD1 identical over 7 bases. Germline V lookup: CDR1 KGHDR, CDR2 SFDVKD. V shed 9 bases and J 8 bases; nucleotides not matched to a gene: 11. This CDR3 contains 13 residues. CDR3 sequence: CATGAVDRFGYTF. CDR3 in DNA: TGTGCCACCGGTGCGGTGGACAGGTTCGGCTACACCTTC.

This clonotype was recorded many times. The chain links TRBV9 to TRBJ2-4; D is uncertain. Germline-derived CDR1 and CDR2 are SGDLS and YYNGEE. V was pared by 4 bases and J by 10 bases, with 18 bases between. This CDR3 is 14 amino acids long. The chain's CDR3 is CASSPSPASWIQYF. CDR3 nucleotides: TGTGCCAGCAGCCCAAGCCCCGCGAGTTGGATTCAGTACTTC.

This clonotype came up many times. The CDR3 DNA sequence: TGTGCCAGCAGCTCCCCGAGGACTAGCGGGACAGATACGCAGTATTTT. Protein product: CASSSPRTSGTDTQYF. The genes are TRBV5-6 and TRBJ2-3, with 11 bases matching TRBD2. Germline lookup yields CDR1 SGHDT and CDR2 YYEEEE. Germline trimming cut 3 bases from V and 3 bases from J; bases unmatched to any gene: 6. The CDR3 loop spans 16 amino acids.

The chain employs TRBV6-2 or TRBV6-3 and TRBJ1-5; D is possibly TRBD1 (6 bases). The CDR3 covers 19 residues. Germline assignment: CDR1 MNHEY and CDR2 SVGEGT. With 6 bases removed from V and 1 base from J, the gap between germline ends came to 25 bases. The CDR3 DNA is TGTGCCAGCAGCGAACAACTCTCCGGGGGCATACAAAGCAATCAGCCCCAGCATTTT. Translated, it gives CASSEQLSGGIQSNQPQHF.

This clonotype was seen a handful of times. The chain carries TRBV6-4 and TRBJ2-7; D remains ambiguous. Trimming stripped 2 bases from V and 3 bases from J, with 11 bases between. This CDR3 is 14 amino acids long. Per germline, CDR1 MRHNA and CDR2 SNTAGT. The CDR3 region is CASSDLGLRYEQYF. CDR3 in DNA: TGTGCCAGCAGTGACCTCGGGCTTCGCTACGAGCAGTACTTC.

This clonotype was detected ten times or more. The chain is built from TRBV9 and TRBJ2-1; D unresolved. There are 11 residues in the CDR3. V lost 0 bases to trimming and J lost 9 bases, with 4 bases between them. The germline CDR1 and CDR2 sequences are SGDLS and YYNGEE. The CDR3 DNA follows: TGTGCCAGCAGCGTAGCTGGTGAGCAGTTCTTC. The encoded protein is CASSVAGEQFF.

The table lists this clonotype with many counts. The CDR3 is CASSPSRGEVESPLHF. The CDR3 coding sequence is TGTGCCAGCTCACCATCCCGAGGGGAGGTTGAGTCACCCCTCCACTTT. This chain joins TRBV18 and TRBJ1-6; weak D call: TRBD1 (5 bases). CDR3 size: 16 residues. The germline CDR1 and CDR2 sequences are KGHSH and LQKENI. Trimming pared 2 bases from V and 10 bases from J, leaving 18 bases between.

J is TRBJ2-2 and V is TRBV5-1, with D possibly being TRBD1 (6 bases). This CDR3 has 15 amino acids. V was shortened by 4 bases and J by 4 bases, with 14 bases between the two germline ends. From germline, CDR1 is SGHRS and CDR2 YFSETQ. The CDR3: CASSRRQDGTGELFF. The CDR3 region has the DNA TGCGCCAGCAGCAGACGACAGGATGGCACCGGGGAGCTGTTTTTT.